The 18 T cell receptor beta chains below all came from one sample that was sequenced in a study of blood T cell repertoires in COVID-19 (dated by TCRdb to the early 2020s). Receptor libraries were prepared by the immunoSEQ multiplex PCR assay. TCRdb mirrors the immuneACCESS table, restricted to in-frame sequences. Some clones are absent from its copies; in checked studies, under half trace to an unresolved V gene, and the reason for the others is unknown. Present in this sample are about 81,000 clones, about 84% of which were seen just once. Of the sample, around 13% falls within the top ten clones. What was sequenced was peripheral blood. The receptors come from a human donor in a cohort sampled during active COVID-19.

The V and J genes are TRBV3-1 (or the pseudogene TRBV3-2) and TRBJ2-7, with D possibly TRBD2 on 5 matching bases. Germline V gives CDR1 LGHDT, CDR2 YNNKEL (reference sequence). V lost 1 base, J lost 1 base, and 14 bases lay in between. The CDR3 is 16 amino acids. The CDR3 DNA follows: TGTGCCAGCAGCCAAGGGATTTCGGGGAAGTCCTACGAGCAGTACTTC. This sequence encodes CASSQGISGKSYEQYF.

The chain recombines TRBV5-1 with TRBJ2-3, with 7 bases identical to TRBD2. This CDR3 has 15 amino acids. In germline, CDR1 is SGHRS, CDR2 YFSETQ. The V gene end was trimmed by 4 bases and the J gene end by 3 bases; junction bases not matched to a gene: 8. The CDR3 here is CASSPPRDYTDTQYF. CDR3 nucleotide sequence: TGCGCCAGCAGCCCGCCTCGGGACTATACAGATACGCAGTATTTT.

This chain connects TRBV18 to TRBJ2-7, with TRBD1 identical over 9 bases. The germline V gene has CDR1 KGHSH and CDR2 LQKENI. V lost 6 bases and J lost 2; bases outside the gene matches: 5. This CDR3 comprises 14 residues. CDR3 coding DNA: TGTGCCAGCTCTCTAAGACAGGGGGCCTACGAGCAGTACTTC. Residues: CASSLRQGAYEQYF.

The rearrangement joins TRBV7-6 to TRBJ2-5; D is undetermined. The CDR3 is 12 residues long. CDR1 is SGHVS, CDR2 FNYEAQ, per germline. Deletions cut 6 bases from V and 7 bases from J, with 12 bases between. In nucleotides, the CDR3 is TGTGCCAGCAGTCAACAGCTGGGGACCCAGTACTTC. It translates to CASSQQLGTQYF.

The chain employs TRBV14 and TRBJ2-7; TRBD2 matches 9 bases. Germline V gene lookup returns CDR1 SGHDN and CDR2 FVKESK. This CDR3 has 17 residues. V gave up 1 base and J gave up 2 bases; unmatched junction bases: 9. CDR3 in amino acids: CASSQGLAGLFTYEQYF. The CDR3 nucleotides are TGTGCCAGCAGCCAAGGTCTAGCGGGGCTTTTCACCTACGAGCAGTACTTC.

The rearrangement uses TRBV28 and TRBJ1-2; D perhaps matches TRBD1 (5 bases). The CDR3 has 14 residues. Germline V lookup: CDR1 MDHEN, CDR2 SYDVKM. V was clipped by 0 bases and J by 8 bases, with 13 bases between them. The CDR3 sequence is CASSLWGAGGGYTF. The CDR3 DNA sequence: TGTGCCAGCAGTTTATGGGGTGCGGGGGGAGGCTACACCTTC.

This rearrangement joins TRBV5-8 to TRBJ1-2; 8 bases are shared with TRBD1. This CDR3 region has 14 residues. Germline V gene lookup returns CDR1 SGHTS and CDR2 YDEGEE. Trimming at V came to 6 bases and at J to 1 base, leaving 5 bases not matched to a gene. CDR3 sequence reads: CASIMTGVNYGYTF. CDR3 sequence (DNA): TGTGCCAGCATCATGACAGGGGTTAACTATGGCTACACCTTC.

The V and J genes are TRBV5-4 and TRBJ1-2; 8 bases agree with TRBD1. This CDR3 region has 17 residues. Germline assignment: CDR1 SGHNT and CDR2 YYREEE (reference sequence). The J segment lost 1 base and the V segment lost 4 bases, leaving 12 bases of the junction unmatched. In DNA, the CDR3 is TGTGCCAGCAGCCAGGGGGCCGCCGCCGGCCTTAACTATGGCTACACCTTC. Amino acid sequence: CASSQGAAAGLNYGYTF.

This rearrangement joins TRBV14 to TRBJ2-7; TRBD1 matches 7 bases. The J segment lost 3 bases and the V segment lost 2 bases, leaving 4 bases of the junction unmatched. The CDR3 length is 14 residues. Germline loops: CDR1 SGHDN, CDR2 FVKESK. In nucleotides, the CDR3 is TGTGCCAGCAGCCAAAGACAGGGAATCTACGAGCAGTACTTC. Translating it yields CASSQRQGIYEQYF.

The chain couples TRBV11-2 to TRBJ2-7; possible D gene TRBD2, 5 bases. Looked up from germline, CDR1 is SGHAT and CDR2 is FQNNGV. Deletions cut 6 bases from V and 5 bases from J, with 29 bases between. This CDR3 contains 18 residues. DNA for the CDR3: TGTGCCAGCAGGGAGGACCAGGCAGGTCATCGACCAAGGCACGAGCAGTACTTC. It yields the protein CASREDQAGHRPRHEQYF.

CDR3 in DNA: TGTGCCAGCTCAGGACAGGTCAATCAGCCCCAGCATTTT. Protein sequence: CASSGQVNQPQHF. The gene calls are TRBV2 and TRBJ1-5; TRBD1 aligns across 7 bases. The CDR3 contains 13 residues. The germline CDR1 and CDR2 sequences are SNHLY and FYNNEI. The V gene end was trimmed by 8 bases and the J gene end by 3 bases; junction bases not matched to a gene: 4.

The V gene is TRBV5-5, the J gene TRBJ1-2; weak D call: TRBD1 (5 bases). From germline, CDR1 is SGHKS and CDR2 YYEKEE (reference sequence). This CDR3 is 14 amino acids long. Trimming removed 5 bases from V and 0 bases from J, with 11 bases in between. CDR3 DNA: TGTGCCAGCAGAGGGGCCGAGACTAACTATGGCTACACCTTC. It encodes CASRGAETNYGYTF. The full variable domain, with the rest looked up from reference TRBV5-5 and TRBJ1-2, is DAGVTQSPTHLIKTRGQQVTLRCSPISGHKSVSWYQQVLGQGPQFIFQYYEKEERGRGNFPDRFSARQFPNYSSELNVNALLLGDSALYLCASRGAETNYGYTFGSGTRLTVV.

The chain recombines TRBV6-5 with TRBJ1-2, with D hard to call. Germline V gene sequence: CDR1 MNHEY, CDR2 SVGAGI. CDR3 size: 14 residues. V lost 8 bases to trimming and J lost 8 bases, with 21 bases between them. The CDR3 DNA reads as TGTGCCAGCGTCTTCAGCCCAGGCTCGGAAGGCTACACCTTC. Translated: CASVFSPGSEGYTF.

This rearrangement joins TRBV4-2 to TRBJ2-2; 10 positions agree with TRBD2. From germline, CDR1 is LGHNA and CDR2 YNFKEQ. After removal of 4 bases from V and 2 bases from J, the junction contained 4 bases not matched to a gene. The CDR3 spans 16 residues. CDR3 sequence (DNA): TGTGCCAGCAGCCCTGAGCGGGGGGGCAACACCGGGGAGCTGTTTTTT. Translated, it gives CASSPERGGNTGELFF.

V gene TRBV9 combines with J gene TRBJ2-7, with TRBD2 matching over 9 bases. The germline V gene has CDR1 SGDLS and CDR2 YYNGEE. V dropped 0 bases and J dropped 6; count of bases not matched to a gene: 10. CDR3 size: 16 residues. The CDR3 nucleotides read TGTGCCAGCAGCGTAGATTCTAGCGGGGCTACAATCGAGCAGTACTTC. The encoded protein is CASSVDSSGATIEQYF.

The rearrangement links TRBV18 to TRBJ1-5, with 11 bases fitting TRBD1. V lost 3 bases to trimming and J lost 3 bases; unmatched junction nucleotides: 7. The CDR3 is 17 residues long. Germline V gives CDR1 KGHSH, CDR2 LQKENI. CDR3 in amino acids: CASSPRTGGANNQPQHF. The CDR3 region has the DNA TGTGCCAGCTCACCGAGGACAGGGGGCGCGAACAATCAGCCCCAGCATTTT.

The chain combines TRBV7-2 with TRBJ2-3; TRBD2 agrees at 7 bases. CDR1 is SGHTA and CDR2 is FQGNSA in the germline V gene. V shed 5 bases, J shed 7 bases, and the junction held 6 bases outside the gene matches. The CDR3 runs to 13 residues. CDR3 in DNA: TGTGCCAGCAGCCCCTCGGGACTACATACGCAGTATTTT. Protein product: CASSPSGLHTQYF.

This clone was recorded only once. The chain has TRBV5-1 and TRBJ2-7; 11 bases align to TRBD2. The V and J ends lost 4 bases and 4 bases, in that order; junction bases with no gene match: 10. This CDR3 comprises 16 residues. Per the germline V gene, CDR1 is SGHRS and CDR2 is YFSETQ. The CDR3 loop reads CASSRTTSGGPYEQYF. The CDR3, as DNA: TGCGCCAGCAGCCGGACAACTAGCGGGGGCCCTTACGAGCAGTACTTC.